This T cell receptor beta chain was identified during a study of blood T cell repertoires in COVID-19. Study details: T cells, B-cell-depleted T cells, or PBMCs supplied cDNA or gDNA.

TCRdb's copy holds only in-frame clones and misses some; the assay was immunoSEQ multiplex PCR. The sample holds some 240,000 clones, 81% seen once. The CDR3 is made up of 14 amino acids. The trim removed 3 bases at V and 4 bases at J, leaving 6 bases unmatched. Germline lookup yields CDR1 SGHNT and CDR2 YYREEE (reference sequence). This receptor was taken from a woman of 80 years or more with COVID-19, enrolled during active disease. J is TRBJ1-1 and V is TRBV5-4; TRBD1 matches 7 bases. The sequencing input was peripheral blood. CDR3 sequence reads: CASSSTGEFTEAFF. CDR3 nucleotide sequence: TGTGCCAGCAGCTCCACAGGGGAGTTCACTGAAGCTTTCTTT.